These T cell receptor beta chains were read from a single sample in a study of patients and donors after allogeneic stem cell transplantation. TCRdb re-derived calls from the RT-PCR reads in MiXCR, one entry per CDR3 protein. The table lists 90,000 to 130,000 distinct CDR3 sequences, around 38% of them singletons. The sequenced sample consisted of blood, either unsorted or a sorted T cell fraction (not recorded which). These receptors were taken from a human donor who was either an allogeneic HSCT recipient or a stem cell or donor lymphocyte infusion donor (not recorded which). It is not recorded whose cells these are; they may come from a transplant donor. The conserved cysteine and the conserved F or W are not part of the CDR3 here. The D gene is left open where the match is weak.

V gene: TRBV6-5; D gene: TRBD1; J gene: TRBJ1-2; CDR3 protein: ASSYGLGQGLYGYT
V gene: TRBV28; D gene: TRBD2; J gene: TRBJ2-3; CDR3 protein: ASRLAGAADTQY
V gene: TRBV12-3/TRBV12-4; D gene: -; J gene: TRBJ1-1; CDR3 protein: ASTLRLNTEAF
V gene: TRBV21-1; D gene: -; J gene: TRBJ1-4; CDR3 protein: ASSTYSESGRDEKLF
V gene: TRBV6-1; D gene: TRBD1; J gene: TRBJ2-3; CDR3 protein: ASSERYRGKQY
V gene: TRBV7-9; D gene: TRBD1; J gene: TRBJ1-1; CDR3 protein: ASTLGTGRGEAF
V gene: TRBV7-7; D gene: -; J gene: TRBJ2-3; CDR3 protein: ASSPPGSDTQY
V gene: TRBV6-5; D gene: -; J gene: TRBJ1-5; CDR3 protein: ASSYNHRSNQPQH
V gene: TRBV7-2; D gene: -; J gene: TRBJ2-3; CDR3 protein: ASSLAGKPSTDTQY
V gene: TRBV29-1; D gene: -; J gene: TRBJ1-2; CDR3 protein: SVERNYGYT
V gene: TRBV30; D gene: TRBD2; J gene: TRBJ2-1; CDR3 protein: AWSGTSDQF
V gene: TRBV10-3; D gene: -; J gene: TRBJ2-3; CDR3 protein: AISESEGAIPNTQY
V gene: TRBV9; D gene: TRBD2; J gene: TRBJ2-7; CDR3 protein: ASSISGSSYEQY
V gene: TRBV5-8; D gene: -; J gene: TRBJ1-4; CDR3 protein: ASSSGSGSTNEKLF
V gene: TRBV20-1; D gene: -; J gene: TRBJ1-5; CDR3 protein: SASRTEARQPQH
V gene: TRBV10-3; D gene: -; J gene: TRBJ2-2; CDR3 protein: AISAHSGELF
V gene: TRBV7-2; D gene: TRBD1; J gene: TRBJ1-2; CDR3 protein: ASSLGQGTYGYT
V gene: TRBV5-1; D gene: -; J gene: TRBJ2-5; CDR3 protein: ASSLDTTQETQY
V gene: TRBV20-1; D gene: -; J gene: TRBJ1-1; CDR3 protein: SARANTEAF
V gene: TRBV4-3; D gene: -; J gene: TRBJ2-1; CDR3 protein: ASSQKLGSSYNEQF
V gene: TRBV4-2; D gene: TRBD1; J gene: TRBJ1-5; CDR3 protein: ASSQQRTGGSNQPQH
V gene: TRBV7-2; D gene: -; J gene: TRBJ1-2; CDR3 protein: ASSPDSHTYGYT
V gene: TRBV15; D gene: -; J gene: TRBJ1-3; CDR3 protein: ATSYGGNTIY
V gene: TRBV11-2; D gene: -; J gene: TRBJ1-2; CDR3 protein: ASSSALMDGYT
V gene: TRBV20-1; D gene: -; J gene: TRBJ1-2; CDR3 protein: SASVYGYT
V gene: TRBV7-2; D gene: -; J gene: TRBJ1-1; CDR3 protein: ASSLYGFEAF
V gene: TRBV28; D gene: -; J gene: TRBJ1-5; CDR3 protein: ASSFSMGGNQPQH
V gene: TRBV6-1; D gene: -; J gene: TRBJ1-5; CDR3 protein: ASNSAAPGNQRQH
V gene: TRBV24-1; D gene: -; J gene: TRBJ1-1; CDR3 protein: ATGGRSTEAF
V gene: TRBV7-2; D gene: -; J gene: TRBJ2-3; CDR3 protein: ASSLAREDTQY
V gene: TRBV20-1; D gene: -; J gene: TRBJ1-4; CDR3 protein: SARPPGRGFEKLF
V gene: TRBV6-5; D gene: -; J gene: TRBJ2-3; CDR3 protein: ASSYARNSTDTQY
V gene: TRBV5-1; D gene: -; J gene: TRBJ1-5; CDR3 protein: ASSLTLNQPQH
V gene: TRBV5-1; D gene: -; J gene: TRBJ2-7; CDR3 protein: ASSLSTLRYEQY
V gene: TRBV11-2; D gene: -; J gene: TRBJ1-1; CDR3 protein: ASDRLRGRNTEAF
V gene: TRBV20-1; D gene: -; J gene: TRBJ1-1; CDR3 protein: SARVRGRGVQNTEAF
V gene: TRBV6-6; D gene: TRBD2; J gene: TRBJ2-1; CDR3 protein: ASSYSRSRGTSGSYNEQF
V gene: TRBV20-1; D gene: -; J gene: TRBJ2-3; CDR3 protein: SATRPLAPDPY
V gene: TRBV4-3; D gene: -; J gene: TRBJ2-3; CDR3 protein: ASSQLPGDTQY
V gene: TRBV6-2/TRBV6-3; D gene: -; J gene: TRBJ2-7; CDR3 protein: ASNNVYEQY
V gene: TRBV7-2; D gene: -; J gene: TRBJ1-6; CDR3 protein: ASSFMQQGHSPLH
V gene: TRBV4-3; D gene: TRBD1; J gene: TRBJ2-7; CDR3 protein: ASSQDRDRGFYEQY
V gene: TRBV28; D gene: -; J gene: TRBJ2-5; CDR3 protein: ASSLPGEETQY
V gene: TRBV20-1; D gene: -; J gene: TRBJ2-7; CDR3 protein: SPRGRLYEQY
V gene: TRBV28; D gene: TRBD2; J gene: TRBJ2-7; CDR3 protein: ASSFRFSGRSEQY
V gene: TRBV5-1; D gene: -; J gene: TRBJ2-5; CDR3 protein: ASTLGGETQY
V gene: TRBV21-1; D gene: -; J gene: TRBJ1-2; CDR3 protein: ASEELRAPYGYT
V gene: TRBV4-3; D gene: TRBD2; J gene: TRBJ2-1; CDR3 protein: ASSQVQGRGSGIYNEQF
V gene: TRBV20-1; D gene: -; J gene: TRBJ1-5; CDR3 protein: SARVENQPQH
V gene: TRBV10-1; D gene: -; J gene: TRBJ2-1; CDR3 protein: ASSESGLVGNEQF
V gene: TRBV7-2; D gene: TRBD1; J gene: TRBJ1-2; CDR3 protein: ASSLALTTGALNYGYT
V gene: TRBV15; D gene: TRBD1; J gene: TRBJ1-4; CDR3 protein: ATTGGQGGEKLF
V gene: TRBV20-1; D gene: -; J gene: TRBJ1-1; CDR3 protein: SATGQRNTEAF
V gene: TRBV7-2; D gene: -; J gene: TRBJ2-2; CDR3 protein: ASSLIRAGELF
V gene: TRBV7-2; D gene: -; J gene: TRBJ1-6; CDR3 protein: ASSLVYGHVNSPLH
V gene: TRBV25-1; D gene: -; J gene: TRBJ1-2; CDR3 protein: ASSSQPGLNYGYT
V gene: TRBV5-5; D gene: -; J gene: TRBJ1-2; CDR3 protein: ASSDPGRNVDYGYT
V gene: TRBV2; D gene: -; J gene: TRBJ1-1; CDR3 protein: ASSDGGSGNTEAF